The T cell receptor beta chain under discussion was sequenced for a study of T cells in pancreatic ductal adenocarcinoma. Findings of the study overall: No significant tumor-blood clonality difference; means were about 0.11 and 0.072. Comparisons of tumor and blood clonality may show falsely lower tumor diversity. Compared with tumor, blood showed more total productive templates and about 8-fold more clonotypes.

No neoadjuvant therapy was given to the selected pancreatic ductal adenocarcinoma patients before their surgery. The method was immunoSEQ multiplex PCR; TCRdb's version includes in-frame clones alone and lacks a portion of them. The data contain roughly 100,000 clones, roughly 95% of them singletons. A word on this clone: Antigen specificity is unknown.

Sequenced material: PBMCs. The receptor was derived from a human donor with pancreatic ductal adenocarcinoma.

Here the CDR3 DNA reads TGTGCCAGCAGATCTTCAGCGGGAGGGGAAAACATTCAGTACTTC. The encoded protein is CASRSSAGGENIQYF. The genes are TRBV6-1 and TRBJ2-4; 10 bases fit TRBD2. The CDR3 contains 15 residues. V shed 6 bases, J shed 5 bases, and the junction held 7 bases outside the gene matches. CDR1 is MNHNS, CDR2 SASEGT, per germline.